The next 32 T cell receptor beta chains were all read from a single sample in a study of cytomegalovirus exposure and HLA in healthy donors. Sequencing was performed with immunoSEQ multiplex PCR; in TCRdb, only in-frame clones are kept and a portion is missing. The data hold roughly 200,000 clones, with approximately 86% observed a single time. Sequenced material: PBMCs. These receptors were taken from a man between 25 and 39 years old in good health and CMV-seropositive.

The chain uses TRBV2 and TRBJ2-7, with D possibly being TRBD2 (7 bases). The germline V gene has CDR1 SNHLY and CDR2 FYNNEI. V was trimmed by 4 bases and J by 2 bases, leaving 9 bases between them. CDR3 length: 13 residues. The CDR3 coding sequence is TGTGCCAGCAGTGGCGGGGGCACCTACGAGCAGTACTTC. Residues: CASSGGGTYEQYF.

The count of this clone is one. The chain combines TRBV30 with TRBJ1-3; D unresolved. The germline gives CDR1 GTSNPN, CDR2 SVGIG (reference sequence). The CDR3 runs 15 residues. The germline V and J ends were trimmed by 2 bases and 4 bases, with 15 bases remaining between them. DNA of the CDR3: TGTGCCTGGAGTCCAACGTCCCCGCCCGGAAACACCATATATTTT. Protein product: CAWSPTSPPGNTIYF. The full variable domain, rest sourced from reference TRBV30 and TRBJ1-3, is SQTIHQWPATLVQPVGSPLSLECTVEGTSNPNLYWYRQAAGRGLQLLFYSVGIGQISSEVPQNLSASRPQDRQFILSSKKLLLSDSGFYLCAWSPTSPPGNTIYFGEGSWLTVV.

Here the CDR3 DNA reads TGCAGCGTTGGACCGGGGGGGGAAGAGCCCCAGCATTTT. This codes for CSVGPGGEEPQHF. The J gene is TRBJ1-5, the V gene TRBV29-1, with D possibly being TRBD1 (5 bases). This CDR3 contains 13 residues. CDR1 is SQVTM and CDR2 is ANQGSEA in the germline V gene. V was shortened by 4 bases and J by 8 bases, with 15 bases between the two germline ends.

There are many counts of this clone. The chain recombines TRBV18 with TRBJ2-3; 7 nucleotides line up with TRBD1. Germline CDR1 reads KGHSH; CDR2 reads LQKENI. Losses at the gene ends were 6 bases for V and 0 bases for J; bases not matched to a gene: 9. The CDR3 length is 16 residues. DNA for the CDR3: TGTGCCAGCTCCGGGACAGCCGAACGAAGCACAGATACGCAGTATTTT. This encodes CASSGTAERSTDTQYF.

The chain is built from TRBV7-6 and TRBJ1-4; 8 bases line up with TRBD1. The CDR3 has 17 residues. V lost 1 base and J lost 2; bases outside the gene matches: 6. Germline assignment: CDR1 SGHVS and CDR2 FNYEAQ. The CDR3 sequence: CASSLGFRGRTNEKLFF. Written as DNA, the CDR3 is TGTGCCAGCAGCTTAGGATTCAGGGGGCGTACTAATGAAAAACTGTTTTTT.

This clone was recorded only once. The chain joins TRBV4-3 to TRBJ2-2; weak D call: TRBD1 (6 bases). The CDR3 loop spans 15 amino acids. Per germline, CDR1 LGHNA and CDR2 YSLEER. Between the trimmed V and J ends, which lost 3 bases and 6 bases, there was a span of 14 bases. Written as DNA, the CDR3 is TGCGCCAGCAGCCAGAGAACAGGGTATTCCGGGGAGCTGTTTTTT. This gives the protein CASSQRTGYSGELFF.

This chain links TRBV2 with TRBJ2-1, with 12 positions matching TRBD2. V shed 8 bases, J shed 4 bases, and the junction held 6 bases outside the gene matches. This CDR3 is built from 15 residues. Germline loops: CDR1 SNHLY, CDR2 FYNNEI. CDR3 sequence reads: CASEYGLAGYNEQFF. In DNA form, the CDR3 reads TGTGCCAGCGAGTACGGACTAGCGGGGTACAATGAGCAGTTCTTC. The full variable domain, rest sourced from reference TRBV2 and TRBJ2-1, is EPEVTQTPSHQVTQMGQEVILRCVPISNHLYFYWYRQILGQKVEFLVSFYNNEISEKSEIFDDQFSVERPDGSNFTLKIRSTKLEDSAMYFCASEYGLAGYNEQFFGPGTRLTVL.

This sequence joins TRBV7-9 and TRBJ2-5; a weak D match, TRBD1 (6 bases). CDR3 size: 15 residues. CDR1 and CDR2 (germline): SEHNR, FQNEAQ (reference sequence). The V and J ends lost 0 bases and 1 base respectively, with 9 bases between them. In DNA, the CDR3 is TGTGCCAGCAGCTTAGCGGGGACAATCCAAGAGACCCAGTACTTC. Its translation: CASSLAGTIQETQYF.

The chain has TRBV11-2 and TRBJ2-5, with 7 bases matching TRBD1. The CDR3 has 15 residues. Trimming removed 5 bases from V and 4 bases from J; junction bases left unmatched: 10. Germline V gives CDR1 SGHAT, CDR2 FQNNGV. CDR3 loop: CASSINRGSVETQYF. In nucleotides, the CDR3 is TGTGCCAGCAGCATAAACAGGGGATCGGTAGAGACCCAGTACTTC.

This clone was observed once. This chain connects TRBV28 to TRBJ2-7; the D gene could be TRBD1 or TRBD2 (5 bases each). The CDR3 is 14 residues long. V lost 5 bases and J 5 bases, leaving 16 bases between the germline ends. Germline lookup yields CDR1 MDHEN and CDR2 SYDVKM. CDR3: CASSGLRDDNEQYF. CDR3 coding DNA: TGTGCCAGCAGTGGGCTTAGGGACGACAACGAGCAGTACTTC.

This chain connects TRBV5-6 to TRBJ2-7; D ambiguous. V gave up 1 base and J gave up 2 bases, with 10 bases separating them. From germline, CDR1 is SGHDT and CDR2 YYEEEE. This CDR3 spans 14 amino acids. CDR3 nucleotide sequence: TGTGCCAGCAGCTTGCGAGGTCTTGCCTACGAGCAGTACTTC. As protein: CASSLRGLAYEQYF.

The gene calls are TRBV2 and TRBJ1-5; 10 bases fit TRBD1. Germline CDR1 and CDR2: SNHLY and FYNNEI. CDR3 length: 18 residues. V dropped 6 bases and J dropped 0; count of bases not matched to a gene: 11. CDR3 in amino acids: CASRLSGTGALSNQPQHF. The CDR3 nucleotides are TGTGCCAGCAGACTTTCGGGGACAGGGGCCCTTAGCAATCAGCCCCAGCATTTT.

The V gene is TRBV11-3, the J gene TRBJ2-3; 16 bases align to TRBD2. The CDR3 extends over 20 amino acids. V shed 5 bases, J shed 4 bases, and the junction held 15 bases outside the gene matches. Germline V lookup: CDR1 SGHNT, CDR2 YENEEA. CDR3 DNA sequence: TGTGCCAGCAGCCAGCACCCCGGGACTAGCGGGGGGGCTTTGGCAGATACGCAGTATTTT. This encodes CASSQHPGTSGGALADTQYF.

The chain couples TRBV7-2 to TRBJ2-5, with D maybe TRBD2 (6 bases). Trimming stripped 2 bases from V and 5 bases from J, with 18 bases between. CDR1 is SGHTA, CDR2 FQGNSA, per germline. This CDR3 spans 16 amino acids. The CDR3 loop reads CASSLNPTHREETQYF. The CDR3 DNA reads TGTGCCAGCAGCTTAAATCCCACGCACCGGGAGGAGACCCAGTACTTC.

This clone was seen a few times. The rearrangement uses TRBV7-9 and TRBJ2-1; no clear D gene. V was shortened by 5 bases and J by 5 bases, with 13 bases between the two germline ends. CDR3 length equals 14 residues. Germline CDR1 SEHNR, CDR2 FQNEAQ (reference sequence). In nucleotides, the CDR3 is TGTGCCAGCAGCCCCCCGGTTGGGGACAATGAGCAGTTCTTC. The encoded protein is CASSPPVGDNEQFF.

The J gene is TRBJ1-4, the V gene TRBV13; 11 bases are a match to TRBD1. The germline CDR1 and CDR2 sequences are PRHDT and FYEKMQ (reference sequence). With V trimmed by 4 bases and J by 7 bases, 2 bases remained unmatched. The CDR3 length is 14 residues. CDR3 protein: CASSSGTGGEKLFF. DNA for the CDR3: TGTGCCAGCAGCTCCGGGACAGGGGGTGAAAAACTGTTTTTT.

The chain uses TRBV7-9 and TRBJ1-4, with D possibly being TRBD1 (5 bases). Per the germline V gene, CDR1 is SEHNR and CDR2 is FQNEAQ (reference sequence). V lost 4 bases and J lost 10, with 16 bases in between. There are 14 residues in the CDR3. CDR3 protein: CASSSGTTAGKLFF. The CDR3, as DNA: TGTGCCAGCAGCTCCGGGACTACTGCGGGAAAACTGTTTTTT.

The chain combines TRBV30 with TRBJ1-2; the D is unclear. The V and J ends lost 1 base and 7 bases respectively, with 10 bases between them. This CDR3 is 12 amino acids long. Germline CDR1 GTSNPN, CDR2 SVGIG (reference sequence). This CDR3 reads CAWSAVIGGYTF. The DNA of the CDR3 is TGTGCCTGGAGTGCAGTGATCGGTGGCTACACCTTC.

The chain has TRBV30 and TRBJ1-2; D not certain. The CDR3 loop spans 13 amino acids. Germline assignment: CDR1 GTSNPN and CDR2 SVGIG (reference sequence). Trimming took 0 bases from V and 4 from J, leaving 9 bases between them. For the CDR3, the DNA is TGTGCCTGGAGTGTAAGCCGGGTCTATGGCTACACCTTC. Protein: CAWSVSRVYGYTF.

The DNA for the CDR3 is TGTGCCAGCACCCCGAAGGCCTATTTCAACACTGAAGCTTTCTTT. Translation: CASTPKAYFNTEAFF. The chain uses TRBV5-6 and TRBJ1-1; no definite D call. The CDR3 totals 15 residues. Germline values: CDR1 SGHDT, CDR2 YYEEEE. Trimming removed 6 bases from V and 2 bases from J, with 17 bases in between.

This clone was recorded once. The chain joins TRBV29-1 to TRBJ1-2; tentative D call: TRBD1 (6 bases). In germline, CDR1 is SQVTM, CDR2 ANQGSEA. The ends were cut back, 0 bases at V and 2 bases at J, with 19 bases in the middle. The CDR3 has 17 amino acids. The CDR3 coding sequence is TGCAGCGTTGAAGATAGCTTAAGGGGGGCGCGAAACTATGGCTACACCTTC. Translated: CSVEDSLRGARNYGYTF.

The gene calls are TRBV4-1 and TRBJ2-2, with 7 bases aligning to TRBD1. Looked up from germline, CDR1 is MGHRA and CDR2 is YSYEKL. The CDR3 covers 15 residues. The V and J ends lost 3 bases and 6 bases, in that order; junction bases with no gene match: 7. The DNA for the CDR3 is TGCGCCAGCAGCCAGCGACAGGGTGAGGCCGGGGAGCTGTTTTTT. Residues: CASSQRQGEAGELFF.

Only a few counts were recorded for this clone. This chain connects TRBV11-2 to TRBJ2-2; D gene uncertain. V lost 6 bases and J 3 bases, leaving 8 bases between the germline ends. Germline-derived CDR1 and CDR2 are SGHAT and FQNNGV. The CDR3 has 13 amino acids. The CDR3 DNA follows: TGTGCCAGCAGGGACGGTTACACCGGGGAGCTGTTTTTT. Encoded protein: CASRDGYTGELFF.

This clone appeared once. V usage is TRBV7-2 and J usage is TRBJ1-2; unclear D gene. The CDR3 totals 12 residues. V shed 4 bases and J shed 1 base, with 4 bases lying between them. Germline loops: CDR1 SGHTA, CDR2 FQGNSA. This chain's CDR3 is CASSSNNYGYTF. CDR3 coding DNA: TGTGCCAGCAGCTCCAATAACTATGGCTACACCTTC.

The rearrangement uses TRBV20-1 and TRBJ2-7; D not resolved. V gave up 5 bases and J gave up 5 bases, with 10 bases separating them. The CDR3 covers 11 residues. Looked up from germline, CDR1 is DFQATT and CDR2 is SNEGSKA (reference sequence). CDR3 in amino acids: CSAAHFDEQYF. The DNA for the CDR3 is TGCAGTGCTGCACACTTCGACGAGCAGTACTTC.

The chain has TRBV5-1 and TRBJ2-5; 9 nucleotides line up with TRBD2. The CDR3 loop spans 16 amino acids. Germline V gene lookup returns CDR1 SGHRS and CDR2 YFSETQ. Trimming took 4 bases from V and 2 from J; bases not matched to a gene: 9. CDR3 bases: TGCGCCAGCAGCGGCGTAGCGGGAGTTGATCAAGAGACCCAGTACTTC. Protein product: CASSGVAGVDQETQYF.

V usage is TRBV15 and J usage is TRBJ1-5; D may be TRBD1 (5 bases). The CDR3 spans 15 residues. CDR1 is LNHNV and CDR2 is YYDKDF in the germline V gene (reference sequence). V was pared by 1 base and J by 5 bases, with 12 bases between. As DNA, the CDR3 is TGTGCCACCAGCAGAGGACGCAGGGCGGATCAGCCCCAGCATTTT. Translating gives CATSRGRRADQPQHF. Using reference TRBV15 and TRBJ1-5 for the parts outside the CDR3, the full variable domain is DAMVIQNPRYQVTQFGKPVTLSCSQTLNHNVMYWYQQKSSQAPKLLFHYYDKDFNNEADTPDNFQSRRPNTSFCFLDIRSPGLGDTAMYLCATSRGRRADQPQHFGDGTRLSIL.

This clone was seen more than once but under ten times. The chain has TRBV10-3 and TRBJ1-1; unclear D gene. The V gene lost 3 bases and the J gene lost 3 bases, with 11 bases spanning the gap. The length of the CDR3 is 14 residues. Germline V gene sequence: CDR1 ENHRY, CDR2 SYGVKD. Here the CDR3 reads CAISESEGYTEAFF. DNA of the CDR3: TGTGCCATCAGTGAATCAGAGGGCTACACTGAAGCTTTCTTT.

This clone showed up just a few times. The chain couples TRBV18 to TRBJ1-6; 8 nucleotides match TRBD1. In germline, CDR1 is KGHSH, CDR2 LQKENI. The CDR3 is 18 amino acids. The trim removed 3 bases at V and 6 bases at J, leaving 13 bases unmatched. The CDR3 coding sequence is TGTGCCAGCTCACCCTCATTCGGGGGACAGGACTTTAATTCACCCCTCCACTTT. It specifies CASSPSFGGQDFNSPLHF. Looking up the rest from reference TRBV18 and TRBJ1-6 gives the full variable domain: NAGVMQNPRHLVRRRGQEARLRCSPMKGHSHVYWYRQLPEEGLKFMVYLQKENIIDESGMPKERFSAEFPKEGPSILRIQQVVRGDSAAYFCASSPSFGGQDFNSPLHFGNGTRLTVT.

The chain couples TRBV11-3 to TRBJ2-7, with 12 nucleotides matching TRBD1. Germline CDR1 SGHNT, CDR2 YENEEA. The V and J ends lost 2 bases and 7 bases, in that order; junction bases with no gene match: 9. The CDR3 totals 16 residues. In DNA, the CDR3 is TGTGCCAGCAGCTTACTCCGGGACAGGGGGCTTGGAGAGCAGTACTTC. Encoded protein: CASSLLRDRGLGEQYF.

This clone was recorded once. V usage is TRBV19 and J usage is TRBJ1-2; D possibly corresponds to TRBD1 (5 bases). CDR3 length: 14 amino acids. The germline V gene has CDR1 LNHDA and CDR2 SQIVND (reference sequence). Trimming took off 3 bases at V and 7 bases at J, with 15 bases between the two ends. The CDR3 spells CASSMGLTVPGYTF. The CDR3 region has the DNA TGTGCCAGTAGTATGGGACTCACGGTCCCTGGCTACACCTTC. Combining the CDR3 with reference TRBV19 and TRBJ1-2 gives the whole variable domain DGGITQSPKYLFRKEGQNVTLSCEQNLNHDAMYWYRQDPGQGLRLIYYSQIVNDFQKGDIAEGYSVSREKKESFPLTVTSAQKNPTAFYLCASSMGLTVPGYTFGSGTRLTVV.

This chain joins TRBV4-3 and TRBJ1-2; the D is unclear. Germline loops: CDR1 LGHNA, CDR2 YSLEER. V was trimmed by 0 bases and J by 3 bases, leaving 8 bases between them. The CDR3 totals 14 residues. DNA of the CDR3: TGCGCCAGCAGCCAAGACCCGGGTCACTATGGCTACACCTTC. Amino acid sequence: CASSQDPGHYGYTF.